A single sample is the source of the 22 T cell receptor beta chains below, sequenced in a study of T cell responses to AZD1222 COVID-19 vaccine. Libraries were prepared by immunoSEQ multiplex PCR; TCRdb keeps only in-frame clonotypes and omits some of them. This sample carries 80,000 to 100,000 clones, approximately 92% of them seen once, and the ten largest clones take roughly 12%. This specimen was peripheral blood, taken on day 0 of AZD1222 vaccination. The receptor set was obtained from an adult in good health.

This chain connects TRBV28 to TRBJ2-7, with 12 bases matching TRBD2. V was clipped by 3 bases and J by 3 bases; unmatched bases: 3. The CDR3 runs 15 residues. Germline assignment: CDR1 MDHEN and CDR2 SYDVKM. CDR3 in amino acids: CASSLRTSGNYEQYF. CDR3 coding DNA: TGTGCCAGCAGTTTGCGGACTAGCGGGAACTACGAGCAGTACTTC.

The rearrangement joins TRBV30 to TRBJ1-2; tentatively, D is TRBD1 (6 bases). The CDR3 covers 20 residues. V was trimmed by 2 bases and J by 4 bases, leaving 32 bases between them. Germline V gives CDR1 GTSNPN, CDR2 SVGIG (reference sequence). The CDR3 spells CAWSRNSLSGRDTSFYGYTF. In DNA form, the CDR3 reads TGTGCCTGGAGTCGCAATTCTCTCTCCGGGCGGGACACCAGTTTCTATGGCTACACCTTC.

V usage is TRBV18 and J usage is TRBJ1-2, with TRBD1 matching over 7 bases. The germline V gene has CDR1 KGHSH and CDR2 LQKENI. The CDR3 contains 14 residues. V was pared by 0 bases and J by 3 bases, with 1 base of the junction left unmatched. CDR3 nucleotide sequence: TGTGCCAGCTCACCACCTGGGACAGACTATGGCTACACCTTC. Its protein is CASSPPGTDYGYTF.

V and J are TRBV18 and TRBJ2-3; 9 bases are a match to TRBD2. CDR1 and CDR2 from the germline V gene are KGHSH and LQKENI. This CDR3 has 16 residues. J gave up 3 bases and V 0 bases, and 4 bases lay outside the gene matches. The CDR3 DNA sequence: TGTGCCAGCTCACCACCGGCTAGCGGGAATACAGATACGCAGTATTTT. Protein: CASSPPASGNTDTQYF.

The chain employs TRBV7-9 and TRBJ2-3; D is undetermined. This CDR3 comprises 12 residues. Germline loops: CDR1 SEHNR, CDR2 FQNEAQ (reference sequence). V dropped 5 bases and J dropped 5 bases, with 8 bases sitting between them. CDR3 DNA: TGTGCCAGCAGCCCTACTGGAGATACGCAGTATTTT. Protein product: CASSPTGDTQYF.

The chain uses TRBV19 and TRBJ2-3, with D tentatively TRBD2 (5 bases). The CDR3 consists of 14 residues. The V and J ends lost 10 bases and 4 bases respectively, with 18 bases between them. Germline CDR1 LNHDA, CDR2 SQIVND (reference sequence). For the CDR3, the DNA is TGTGCCACCCAACGGGGATCCCCAGCAGATACGCAGTATTTT. This sequence encodes CATQRGSPADTQYF.

The J gene is TRBJ1-1, the V gene TRBV29-1; D is unclear. In germline, CDR1 is SQVTM, CDR2 ANQGSEA. This CDR3 has 13 amino acids. With 5 bases removed from V and 1 base from J, the gap between germline ends came to 11 bases. The CDR3 DNA sequence: TGCAGCGTTAGTCCGGCAAGGAACACTGAAGCTTTCTTT. Encoded protein: CSVSPARNTEAFF.

The chain joins TRBV3-1 (or the pseudogene TRBV3-2) to TRBJ1-4; perhaps TRBD1 as D (5 bases). The CDR3 runs 16 residues. CDR1 and CDR2 (germline): LGHDT, YNNKEL (reference sequence). V was pared by 0 bases and J by 2 bases, with 10 bases between. CDR3 sequence: CASSQEFPGTNEKLFF. Written as DNA, the CDR3 is TGTGCCAGCAGCCAAGAGTTCCCAGGGACTAATGAAAAACTGTTTTTT.

This rearrangement joins TRBV19 to TRBJ2-5, with TRBD1 matching over 12 bases. The J segment lost 5 bases and the V segment lost 5 bases, leaving 6 bases of the junction unmatched. CDR3 size: 15 residues. Germline V CDR1 and CDR2: LNHDA, SQIVND (reference sequence). CDR3 residues: CASSPGTGGRETQYF. CDR3 sequence (DNA): TGTGCCAGTAGTCCCGGGACAGGGGGCCGGGAGACCCAGTACTTC.

This clone came up a few times. The chain links TRBV14 to TRBJ1-3; 7 bases match TRBD1. Germline V CDR1 and CDR2: SGHDN, FVKESK. The CDR3 is made up of 14 amino acids. V trimming: 5 bases; J trimming: 2 bases; junction bases outside the gene matches: 3. The CDR3 DNA reads TGTGCCAGCAGCACAAGGGGGCCTGGAAACACCATATATTTT. This translates into CASSTRGPGNTIYF.

The V call is TRBV4-1, the J call TRBJ2-6; D unclear. CDR1 and CDR2 (germline): MGHRA, YSYEKL. This CDR3 contains 16 residues. V was pared by 2 bases and J by 0 bases, with 8 bases between. The CDR3 DNA sequence: TGCGCCAGCAGCCAACCTCTAAACTCTGGGGCCAACGTCCTGACTTTC. This encodes CASSQPLNSGANVLTF.

The rearrangement uses TRBV5-8 and TRBJ1-1; D is unresolved. CDR1 is SGHTS, CDR2 YDEGEE, per germline. The CDR3 covers 16 residues. Trimming removed 0 bases from V and 5 bases from J, with 17 bases in between. The CDR3 DNA follows: TGTGCCAGCAGCTTGGGATTAACGGGGAGGCAGACTGAAGCTTTCTTT. It specifies CASSLGLTGRQTEAFF.

This chain uses TRBV19 with TRBJ2-3; TRBD2 matches at 7 bases. Germline loops: CDR1 LNHDA, CDR2 SQIVND (reference sequence). The V and J ends lost 3 bases and 3 bases, in that order; junction bases with no gene match: 3. The CDR3 has 14 residues. CDR3 region: CASSMGGKTDTQYF. The DNA for the CDR3 is TGTGCCAGTAGTATGGGGGGGAAAACAGATACGCAGTATTTT.

The rearrangement joins TRBV7-9 to TRBJ1-5; no clear D gene. The CDR3 consists of 12 residues. The germline CDR1 and CDR2 sequences are SEHNR and FQNEAQ (reference sequence). V lost 4 bases, J lost 7 bases, and 8 bases lay in between. In DNA form, the CDR3 reads TGTGCCAGCAGCTCGAACGTACAGCCCCAGCATTTT. Its protein is CASSSNVQPQHF.

The chain uses TRBV7-6 and TRBJ2-2; 7 bases align to TRBD1. J lost 4 bases, V lost 10 bases, and 15 bases had no gene match. The CDR3 totals 16 residues. CDR1 is SGHVS and CDR2 is FNYEAQ in the germline V gene. CDR3 bases: TGTGCCACCCGAAACAGGGGCGATAAGTTCACCGGGGAGCTGTTTTTT. Amino acids: CATRNRGDKFTGELFF.

The CDR3 region is CASSQEGSNSPLHF. As DNA, the CDR3 is TGCGCCAGCAGCCAAGAGGGCTCAAATTCACCCCTCCACTTT. The chain is built from TRBV4-1 and TRBJ1-6; no firm D call. V was trimmed by 0 bases and J by 7 bases, leaving 7 bases between them. Germline V lookup: CDR1 MGHRA, CDR2 YSYEKL. The CDR3 contains 14 residues.

This sequence joins TRBV14 and TRBJ2-1, with D unresolved. Germline loops: CDR1 SGHDN, CDR2 FVKESK. The CDR3 is 13 amino acids. Trimming removed 1 base at V and 10 bases at J, with 11 bases between. The DNA for the CDR3 is TGTGCCAGCAGCCAAGTGTCGGTTCCCGAGCAGTTCTTC. It encodes CASSQVSVPEQFF.

For the CDR3, the DNA is TGTGCCAGCAGTCTTTCCAGGAGCACAGATACGCAGTATTTT. It yields the protein CASSLSRSTDTQYF. This rearrangement joins TRBV28 to TRBJ2-3; D gene unclear. The CDR3 consists of 14 residues. Germline-derived CDR1 and CDR2 are MDHEN and SYDVKM. The V gene lost 5 bases and the J gene lost 0 bases, with 9 bases spanning the gap.

The chain has TRBV12-3 or TRBV12-4 and TRBJ2-5; tentatively, D is TRBD1 or TRBD2 (5 bases each). V gave up 2 bases and J gave up 5 bases, with 6 bases separating them. This CDR3 has 12 amino acids. The CDR3 region has the DNA TGTGCCAGCAGTTTATGGGGGGAGACCCAGTACTTC. This encodes CASSLWGETQYF.

V gene TRBV28 combines with J gene TRBJ2-1, with 8 bases fitting TRBD2. This CDR3 has 15 amino acids. Per the germline V gene, CDR1 is MDHEN and CDR2 is SYDVKM. The V and J ends lost 6 bases and 1 base, in that order; junction bases with no gene match: 5. CDR3 DNA sequence: TGTGCCAGCAGCCGACTAGCGAGGTCCTACAATGAGCAGTTCTTC. It is translated as CASSRLARSYNEQFF.

The V gene is TRBV12-3 or TRBV12-4, the J gene TRBJ2-7; 9 nucleotides agree with TRBD1. This CDR3 contains 12 residues. Trimming removed 7 bases from V and 9 bases from J; junction bases left unmatched: 7. In DNA, the CDR3 is TGTGCCAGCACCCGGACAGGGGAGGCGCAGTACTTC. Translation: CASTRTGEAQYF.

The rearrangement joins TRBV28 to TRBJ1-2; D may be TRBD1 (5 bases). The V gene's germline CDR1 is MDHEN and CDR2 SYDVKM. The V end was cut by 3 bases, the J end by 8 bases, with 10 bases between. This CDR3 comprises 12 residues. This CDR3 reads CASSLSGYGYTF. CDR3 DNA: TGTGCCAGCAGTTTGTCAGGGTACGGCTACACCTTC.